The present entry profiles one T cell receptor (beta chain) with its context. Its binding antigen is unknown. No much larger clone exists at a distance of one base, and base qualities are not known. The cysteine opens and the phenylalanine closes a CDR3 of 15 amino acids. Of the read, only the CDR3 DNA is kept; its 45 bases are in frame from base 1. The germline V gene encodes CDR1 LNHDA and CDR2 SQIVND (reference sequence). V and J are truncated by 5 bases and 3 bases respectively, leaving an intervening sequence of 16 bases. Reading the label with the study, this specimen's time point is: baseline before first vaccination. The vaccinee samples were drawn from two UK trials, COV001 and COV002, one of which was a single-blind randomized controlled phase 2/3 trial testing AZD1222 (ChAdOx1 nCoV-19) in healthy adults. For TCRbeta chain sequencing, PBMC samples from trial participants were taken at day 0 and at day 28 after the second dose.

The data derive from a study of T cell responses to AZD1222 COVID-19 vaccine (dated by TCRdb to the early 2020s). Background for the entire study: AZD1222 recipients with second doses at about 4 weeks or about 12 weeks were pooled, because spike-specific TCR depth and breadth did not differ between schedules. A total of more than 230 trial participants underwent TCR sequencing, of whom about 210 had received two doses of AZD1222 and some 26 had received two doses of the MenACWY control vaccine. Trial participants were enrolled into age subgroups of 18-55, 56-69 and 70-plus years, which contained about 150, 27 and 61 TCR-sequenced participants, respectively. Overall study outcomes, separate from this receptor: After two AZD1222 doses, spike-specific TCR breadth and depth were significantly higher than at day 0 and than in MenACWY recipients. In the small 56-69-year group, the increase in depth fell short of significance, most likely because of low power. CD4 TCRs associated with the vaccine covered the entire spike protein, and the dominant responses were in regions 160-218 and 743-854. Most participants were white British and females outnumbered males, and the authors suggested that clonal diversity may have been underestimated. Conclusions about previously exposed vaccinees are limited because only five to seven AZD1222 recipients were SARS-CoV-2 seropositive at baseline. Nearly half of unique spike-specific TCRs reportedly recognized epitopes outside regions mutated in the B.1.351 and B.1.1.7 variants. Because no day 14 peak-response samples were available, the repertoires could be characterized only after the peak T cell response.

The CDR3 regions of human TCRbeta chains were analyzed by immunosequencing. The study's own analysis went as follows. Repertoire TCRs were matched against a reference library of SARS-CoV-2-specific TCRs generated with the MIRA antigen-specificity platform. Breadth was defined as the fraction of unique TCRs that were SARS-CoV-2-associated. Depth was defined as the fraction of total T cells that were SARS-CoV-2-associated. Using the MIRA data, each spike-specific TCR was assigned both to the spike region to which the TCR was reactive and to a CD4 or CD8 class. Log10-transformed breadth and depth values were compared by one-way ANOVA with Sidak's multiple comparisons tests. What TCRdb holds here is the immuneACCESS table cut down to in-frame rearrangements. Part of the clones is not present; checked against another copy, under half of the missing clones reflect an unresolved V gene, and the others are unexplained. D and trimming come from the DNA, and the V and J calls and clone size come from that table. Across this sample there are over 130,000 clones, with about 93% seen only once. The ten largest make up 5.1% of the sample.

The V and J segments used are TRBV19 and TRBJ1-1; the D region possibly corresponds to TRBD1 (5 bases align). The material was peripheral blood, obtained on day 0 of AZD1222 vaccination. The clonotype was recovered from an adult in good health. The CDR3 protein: CASSLFWGRDTEAFF. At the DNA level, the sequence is TGTGCCAGTAGTCTTTTTTGGGGGAGGGACACTGAAGCTTTCTTT.